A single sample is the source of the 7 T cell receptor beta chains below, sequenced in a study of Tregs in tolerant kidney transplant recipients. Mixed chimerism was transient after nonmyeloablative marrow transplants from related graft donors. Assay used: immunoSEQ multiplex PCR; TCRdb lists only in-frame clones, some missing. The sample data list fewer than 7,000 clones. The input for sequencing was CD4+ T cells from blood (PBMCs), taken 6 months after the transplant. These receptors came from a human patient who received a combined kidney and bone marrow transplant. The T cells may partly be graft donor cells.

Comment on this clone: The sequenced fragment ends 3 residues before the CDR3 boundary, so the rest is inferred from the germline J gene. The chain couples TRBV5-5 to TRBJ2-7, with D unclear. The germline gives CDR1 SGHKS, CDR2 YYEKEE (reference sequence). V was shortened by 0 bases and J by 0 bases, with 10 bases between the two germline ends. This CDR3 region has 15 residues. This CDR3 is CASSLGYGSSYEQYF. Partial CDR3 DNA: TGTGCCAGCAGCTTGGGGTATGGCAGCTCCTACGAG. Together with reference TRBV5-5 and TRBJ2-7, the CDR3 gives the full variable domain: DAGVTQSPTHLIKTRGQQVTLRCSPISGHKSVSWYQQVLGQGPQFIFQYYEKEERGRGNFPDRFSARQFPNYSSELNVNALLLGDSALYLCASSLGYGSSYEQYFGPGTRLTVT.

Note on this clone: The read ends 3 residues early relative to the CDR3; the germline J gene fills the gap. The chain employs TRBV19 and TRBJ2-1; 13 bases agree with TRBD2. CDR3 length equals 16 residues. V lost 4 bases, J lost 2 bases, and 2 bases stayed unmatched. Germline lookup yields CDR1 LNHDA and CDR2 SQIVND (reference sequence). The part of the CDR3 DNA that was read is TGTGCCAGTAGTAGACTAGCGGGAGGTCCCTACAATGAG. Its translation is CASSRLAGGPYNE. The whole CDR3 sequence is CASSRLAGGPYNEQFF.

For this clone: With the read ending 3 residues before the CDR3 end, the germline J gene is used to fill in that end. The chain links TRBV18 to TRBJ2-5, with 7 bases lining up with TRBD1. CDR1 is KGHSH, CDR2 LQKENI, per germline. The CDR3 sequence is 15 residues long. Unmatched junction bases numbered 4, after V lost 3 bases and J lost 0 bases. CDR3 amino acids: CASSPRTGHQETQYF. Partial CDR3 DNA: TGTGCCAGCTCACCTCGGACAGGTCACCAAGAGACC.

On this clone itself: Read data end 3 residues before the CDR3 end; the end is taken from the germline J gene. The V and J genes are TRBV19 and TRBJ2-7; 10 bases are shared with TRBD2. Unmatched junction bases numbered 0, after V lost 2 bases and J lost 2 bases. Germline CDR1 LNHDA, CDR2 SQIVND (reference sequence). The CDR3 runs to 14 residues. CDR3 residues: CASSISGRAYEQYF. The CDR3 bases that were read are TGTGCCAGTAGTATAAGCGGGAGGGCCTACGAG.

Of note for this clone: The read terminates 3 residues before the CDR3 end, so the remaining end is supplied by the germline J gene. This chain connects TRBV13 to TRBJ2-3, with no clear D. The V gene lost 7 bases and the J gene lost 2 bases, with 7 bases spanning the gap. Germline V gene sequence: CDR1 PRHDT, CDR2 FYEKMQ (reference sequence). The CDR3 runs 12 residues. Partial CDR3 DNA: TGTGCCAGCACCTATGACACAGATACG. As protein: CASTYDTDT. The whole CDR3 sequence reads CASTYDTDTQYF.

The covered CDR3 bases are TGTGCCAGCAGCCAAGATCTAGCGGGAGGTGACGAG. Its protein is CASSQDLAGGDE. The entire CDR3 reads CASSQDLAGGDEQYF. The rearrangement joins TRBV3-1 (or the pseudogene TRBV3-2) to TRBJ2-7, with 11 bases that match TRBD2. With the read ending 3 residues before the CDR3 end, the germline J gene is used to fill in that end. The CDR3 runs to 15 residues. V lost 0 bases to trimming and J lost 5 bases; unmatched junction nucleotides: 3. Germline assignment: CDR1 LGHDT and CDR2 YNNKEL (reference sequence).

CDR3 in amino acids: CASSRDIQETQYF. The sequenced CDR3 bases are TGTGCCAGCAGTCGGGACATCCAAGAGACC. This rearrangement joins TRBV11-2 to TRBJ2-5, with D possibly TRBD1 on 6 matching bases. The CDR3 end is not reached by the read, which stops 3 residues before it; the germline J gene fills it in. The germline V and J ends were trimmed by 6 bases and 1 base, with 9 bases remaining between them. The germline V gene encodes CDR1 SGHAT and CDR2 FQNNGV. The CDR3 covers 13 residues.